A selection of T cell receptor beta chains follows, all from one sample in a study of blood T cell repertoires in COVID-19. Repertoires were generated with immunoSEQ multiplex PCR, while TCRdb's copy carries only in-frame clones and drops some. This sample has approximately 470,000 clones, with 75% to 90% found just once. Sequenced: peripheral blood. Receptor source: a human donor in a cohort sampled during active COVID-19. The CDR3 runs from the conserved cysteine through the conserved F or W. A D gene is named only where the DNA matches it firmly.

d_gene	v_gene	CDR3aa
.	TRBV4-2	CASSQDEGLGNTIYF
TRBD1	TRBV6-5	CASSTGQAFYTEAFF
.	TRBV30	CAWNLDEETQYF
.	TRBV3-1/TRBV3-2	CASSQVPTSYGYTF
.	TRBV5-6	CASSSAAGPQHF
.	TRBV28	CASYYTGELFF
.	TRBV19	CASILGEGEQYF
.	TRBV11-2	CASSLDRAGSGANVLTF
TRBD1	TRBV25-1	CASSRQGNTEAFF
TRBD2	TRBV9	CASSPRTSGSSTGELFF
.	TRBV27	CASSHSGSEQFF
.	TRBV28	CASSFLSVRGSGNTIYF
TRBD1	TRBV11-3	CASSLGTGRTDTQYF
.	TRBV24-1	CATKGAERSGTDTQYF
TRBD1	TRBV7-9	CAIGDRANSYEQYF
TRBD2	TRBV10-3	CAISESSGRYEQYF
TRBD2	TRBV27	CASSPAGGPYNEQFF
.	TRBV7-2	CASSLGGGYGYTF
TRBD2	TRBV11-3	CASRMGLAGSTDTQYF
.	TRBV10-3	CAIREGGQPQHF
TRBD1	TRBV11-3	CASSLGTGADTQYF
.	TRBV5-6	CASSLVYTGGYEQYF
TRBD1	TRBV5-4	CAGGTGLIRDGYTF
.	TRBV21-1	CASSTAPTSGRAYEQYF
TRBD2	TRBV19	CASRVGTSGSRHEQFF
.	TRBV11-2	CASSLSRVTEAFF
TRBD1	TRBV11-2	CASRFNRGNTEAFF
TRBD1	TRBV6-5	CASSYGTGPRNTEAFF
TRBD1	TRBV15	CATSSWDSPIQYF
TRBD1	TRBV19	CASTTLDREQPQHF
.	TRBV28	CASSLHSQGQDTGELFF
TRBD1	TRBV7-8	CASSQDRVGADTEAFF
TRBD1	TRBV7-2	CASSSMGQGNQPQHF
TRBD1	TRBV7-3	CASSTTGSAEQYF
.	TRBV29-1	CSVSTGGTEAFF
TRBD1	TRBV14	CASRPPGGGNTEAFF
.	TRBV6-5	CASSSEGDNTEAFF
.	TRBV18	CASSLGIGAVYEQYF
.	TRBV6-1	CASSERPWSGRGTEAFF
TRBD1	TRBV27	CASRFMSGGNTEAFF
TRBD2	TRBV28	CASSLSSPRREGRGTQYF
TRBD2	TRBV6-5	CASRWDYSGREQYF
.	TRBV5-1	CASSLDLYTDTQYF
TRBD1	TRBV6-5	CASKVRTGGRETQYF
.	TRBV12-5	CASERETNIQYF
TRBD1	TRBV12-3/TRBV12-4	CASTRTGGSRAFF
TRBD1	TRBV25-1	CASSDPTGAESGANVLTF
.	TRBV3-1/TRBV3-2	CASSQNRAGNTEAFF
TRBD1	TRBV7-2	CASSSDRGADTQYF
.	TRBV11-3	CASSPHPSSDTQYF
TRBD1	TRBV7-9	CASSSWTGGTNYGYTF
TRBD1	TRBV4-3	CASSQVDRGFTDTQYF
.	TRBV11-2	CASSLLTEQYF